Below are 14 T cell receptor beta chains sequenced from a single sample in a study of T cells in Graves' hyperthyroidism and ophthalmopathy. RNA transcripts served as the template for amplifying TCR beta CDR3 regions. With the HTBI primer set, the TCR CDR3 went through a first round of RT-PCR. TCRdb used MiXCR to reprocess the multiplex PCR reads, holding one entry per CDR3 protein. The table includes about 500,000 distinct CDR3 sequences, about a sixth detected once. Sequencing was done on a sample of blood. The receptor source for this set is a woman younger than 35 with Graves' hyperthyroidism.

This clonotype was recorded many times. This CDR3 reads CASRNLRLAATYNEQFF. The CDR3 DNA is TGTGCCAGCAGGAACCTAAGACTAGCGGCCACCTACAATGAGCAGTTCTTC. The chain carries TRBV6-1 and TRBJ2-1; TRBD2 matches at 9 bases. J was trimmed by 2 bases and V by 6 bases; bases with no gene match: 11. Germline V lookup: CDR1 MNHNS, CDR2 SASEGT. The CDR3 covers 17 residues.

This clonotype has ten or more counts. V gene TRBV5-1 combines with J gene TRBJ2-2, with D perhaps TRBD2 (6 bases). Trimming removed 5 bases at V and 4 bases at J, with 9 bases between. The CDR3 is 13 residues long. Germline loops: CDR1 SGHRS, CDR2 YFSETQ. Here the CDR3 DNA reads TGCGCCAGCAGTTCGGGGGTCACCGGGGAGCTGTTTTTT. Translating it yields CASSSGVTGELFF.

This clonotype was seen repeatedly, ten times or more. The chain couples TRBV6-1 to TRBJ2-7; TRBD1 or TRBD2 may be the D gene (5 bases each). Deletions cut 6 bases from V and 2 bases from J, with 14 bases between. This CDR3 is built from 14 residues. CDR1 is MNHNS, CDR2 SASEGT, per germline. The CDR3 here is CASRYRDGAYEQYF. Written as DNA, the CDR3 is TGTGCCAGCAGGTACCGGGACGGAGCCTACGAGCAGTACTTC.

The rearrangement joins TRBV4-1 to TRBJ1-2; a weak D match, TRBD1 (5 bases). Germline V gives CDR1 MGHRA, CDR2 YSYEKL. V gave up 4 bases and J gave up 4 bases, with 16 bases separating them. This CDR3 contains 15 residues. CDR3 DNA sequence: TGCGCCAGCAGCCCCACTTCGGAGGGACGCTATGGCTACACCTTC. This translates into CASSPTSEGRYGYTF.

The genes are TRBV5-8 and TRBJ1-4; D gene uncertain. The V gene's germline CDR1 is SGHTS and CDR2 YDEGEE. The ends were cut back, 6 bases at V and 8 bases at J, with 20 bases in the middle. The CDR3 runs to 15 residues. The CDR3 loop reads CASTSSSGGGEKLFF. CDR3 sequence (DNA): TGTGCCAGCACCTCATCCTCGGGAGGAGGGGAAAAACTGTTTTTT. The variable domain in full, with the rest retrieved from reference TRBV5-8 and TRBJ1-4, is EAGVTQSPTHLIKTRGQQATLRCSPISGHTSVYWYQQALGLGLQFLLWYDEGEERNRGNFPPRFSGRQFPNYSSELNVNALELEDSALYLCASTSSSGGGEKLFFGSGTQLSVL.

This clonotype was seen a handful of times. This chain uses TRBV6-1 with TRBJ1-2; TRBD1 matches at 9 bases. V dropped 6 bases and J dropped 3; count of bases not matched to a gene: 5. CDR3 length equals 14 residues. Per the germline V gene, CDR1 is MNHNS and CDR2 is SASEGT. The CDR3 sequence: CASRRGQGDYGYTF. The CDR3 DNA sequence: TGTGCCAGCAGGAGGGGACAGGGAGACTATGGCTACACCTTC.

This clonotype was seen repeatedly, ten times or more. This chain uses TRBV12-3 or TRBV12-4 with TRBJ1-1; possible D gene TRBD1, 5 bases. The CDR3 spans 17 residues. Between the trimmed V and J ends, which lost 2 bases and 0 bases, there was a span of 16 bases. CDR3 protein: CASSLIKGVNMNTEAFF. In DNA, the CDR3 is TGTGCCAGCAGTTTAATCAAAGGGGTAAATATGAACACTGAAGCTTTCTTT.

Many counts were recorded for this clonotype. The chain uses TRBV6-1 and TRBJ1-5; D not resolved. This CDR3 has 12 amino acids. Germline loops: CDR1 MNHNS, CDR2 SASEGT. Trimming removed 7 bases from V and 4 bases from J, with 8 bases in between. The chain's CDR3 is CASNILNQPQHF. Written as DNA, the CDR3 is TGTGCCAGCAACATCCTTAATCAGCCCCAGCATTTT.

This sequence joins TRBV5-1 and TRBJ1-4; D perhaps matches TRBD1 (5 bases). Trimming stripped 0 bases from V and 5 bases from J, with 8 bases between. Germline V CDR1 and CDR2: SGHRS, YFSETQ. CDR3 length equals 14 residues. The CDR3 region is CASSLAAGNEKLFF. In nucleotides, the CDR3 is TGCGCCAGCAGCTTGGCGGCAGGGAATGAAAAACTGTTTTTT.

This clonotype has just a few counts. The chain combines TRBV6-2 or TRBV6-3 with TRBJ2-7, with a possible D match to TRBD1 (5 bases). The V end was cut by 8 bases, the J end by 3 bases, with 14 bases between. CDR3 length: 13 amino acids. The germline V gene has CDR1 MNHEY and CDR2 SVGEGT. CDR3 nucleotides: TGTGCCAGCGGTTCGACAGTATTCTACGAGCAGTACTTC. It specifies CASGSTVFYEQYF.

The J gene is TRBJ2-7, the V gene TRBV10-3; TRBD1 matches at 9 bases. Germline loops: CDR1 ENHRY, CDR2 SYGVKD. Losses at the gene ends were 7 bases for V and 5 bases for J; bases not matched to a gene: 9. The CDR3 is 14 amino acids. The CDR3 protein is CAITKGQGVNEQYF. The CDR3 coding sequence is TGTGCCATCACCAAGGGACAGGGTGTGAACGAGCAGTACTTC.

This clonotype has ten or more counts. The CDR3 here is CASRRRGQHVNTEAFF. The CDR3 DNA is TGTGCCAGCAGACGACGGGGACAGCACGTTAACACTGAAGCTTTCTTT. The chain carries TRBV3-1 and TRBJ1-1; 7 nucleotides align to TRBD1. V shed 6 bases and J 2 bases; nucleotides not matched to a gene: 12. CDR1 is LGHDT, CDR2 YNNKEL, per germline (reference sequence). The CDR3 covers 16 residues.

This clonotype has just a few counts. The chain combines TRBV7-2 with TRBJ1-3; D is undetermined. Germline CDR1 and CDR2: SGHTA and FQGNSA. Trimming removed 3 bases from V and 3 bases from J, with 3 bases in between. CDR3 length: 12 residues. The CDR3 sequence is CASSFDGNTIYF. The CDR3 coding sequence is TGTGCCAGCAGCTTTGATGGAAACACCATATATTTT.

Points on this clonotype: One base away lies a much larger clone, so this may be a sequencing read error. The gene calls are TRBV5-1 and TRBJ2-3, with D perhaps matching TRBD1 (5 bases). The CDR3 has 12 amino acids. V lost 5 bases, J lost 3 bases, and 7 bases lay in between. From germline, CDR1 is SGHRS and CDR2 YFSETQ. CDR3 in amino acids: CASRGQTDTQYF. The CDR3 DNA sequence: TGCGCCAGCAGGGGGCAGACAGATACGCAGTATTTT.